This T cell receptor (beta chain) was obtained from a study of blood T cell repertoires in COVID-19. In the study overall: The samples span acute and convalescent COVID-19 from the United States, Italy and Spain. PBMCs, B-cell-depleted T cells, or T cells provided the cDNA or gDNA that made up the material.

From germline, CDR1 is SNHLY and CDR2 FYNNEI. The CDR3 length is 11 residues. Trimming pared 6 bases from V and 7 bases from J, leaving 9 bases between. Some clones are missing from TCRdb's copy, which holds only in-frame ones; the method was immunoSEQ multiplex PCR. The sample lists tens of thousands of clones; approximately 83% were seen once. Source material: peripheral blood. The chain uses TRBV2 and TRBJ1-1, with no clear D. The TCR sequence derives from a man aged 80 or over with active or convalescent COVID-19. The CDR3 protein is CASRSSGEAFF. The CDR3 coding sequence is TGTGCCAGCAGATCGTCCGGTGAAGCTTTCTTT.